This TCR beta chain was retrieved from a study of blood T cell repertoires in COVID-19 (dated by TCRdb to 2018 to 2021). About the investigation overall: Samples covering the acute and convalescent phases of COVID-19 were provided by collaborators in the United States, Italy and Spain. Sample metadata almost always included a de-identified subject ID, COVID-19 status, age in years and sex. The repertoires were released in a freely available public database meant as a resource for research on the immune response to SARS-CoV-2. Subjects who had been exposed to COVID-19, were actively infected with it, or had recovered from it provided the deeply sampled blood TCRbeta repertoires that made up the dataset. Where HLA class I and class II types were available, the types were taken from metadata supplied by the sample provider, not from assay-based typing. The samples were drawn from two sources: the first 160 participants of the ongoing ImmuneRACE study, and 1,254 subjects contributed by 6 global collaborators. The material from the prospective study consisted of cDNA or gDNA derived from T cells, B-cell-depleted T cells, or PBMCs.

Whole blood was collected in K2EDTA tubes by collaborating institutions according to the institutions' own protocols. For TCRbeta analysis, collaborator samples were shipped as frozen whole blood, as isolated PBMCs, or as DNA extracted from either sample type. In its sample, this clone was seen a few times. Its antigen has not been determined. No base quality values were provided; no much bigger clone lies one nucleotide off. Germline trimming: 4 bases from V, 1 base from J; junction bases outside gene matches: 18. The CDR3 measures 18 amino acids from cysteine to phenylalanine. CDR3 DNA only is kept here, 54 bases in frame from base 1. Taken from the germline V gene (reference sequence), the CDR1 and CDR2 loops are GTSNPN and SVGIG. On the study overall, not on this receptor specifically: How much clinical and demographic metadata was included differed by source and by participant, and the metadata was provided uncurated.

TCRbeta CDR3 regions were amplified from genomic DNA using the immunoSEQ Assay, a bias-controlled multiplex PCR. For the original study's pipeline: Within the assay, amplification of reference gene primers was used to estimate how many nucleated cells each sample contained. Sequence reads were collapsed and filtered to measure the absolute abundance of every unique TCRbeta CDR3 rearrangement. For each sample, productive Simpson clonality was calculated as the square root of Simpson's diversity index across productive rearrangements. Held by TCRdb, this immuneACCESS table contains in-frame sequences only and omits some clones. Under half of the omission traces to an unresolved V gene where checked; the cause of the rest is unknown. Clone size and V and J calls were adopted from that table, with D and trimming inferred from the DNA. This sample has some 120,000 clones in its table, and about 80% of those were observed once. The top ten constitute about 8% of the sample.

The specimen sequenced was peripheral blood. Here the chain combines TRBV30 and TRBJ1-2; TRBD1 fits 7 bases in the junction. This clonotype was obtained from a man aged 65 to 79 with active or convalescent COVID-19. CDR3 protein: CAWIPEWRGPRRNYGYTF. The nucleotide sequence reads as follows: TGTGCCTGGATCCCAGAGTGGAGGGGGCCGCGGCGTAACTATGGCTACACCTTC.